This T cell receptor (beta chain) is drawn from a study of cytomegalovirus exposure and HLA in healthy donors. Findings and limits, study-wide: The classifier was said to identify cytomegalovirus status with high specificity and sensitivity. Most TCR beta V segments were productive about 87% or about 30% of the time in an earlier analysis.

PCR used 60 Vbeta primers and 13 Jbeta primers. The protocol was immunoSEQ multiplex PCR, while the TCRdb copy is restricted to in-frame clones and leaves out a portion. Seen here are roughly 200,000 clones, 75% to 80% observed once, and the top ten hold 2.9%. Regarding this clone: The antigen is unknown.

This CDR3 has 12 amino acids. V lost 2 bases and J lost 7, with 9 bases in between. Germline CDR1 and CDR2: KGHSH and LQKENI. The TCR was taken from a female donor in good health and CMV-seronegative. This rearrangement joins TRBV18 to TRBJ2-7; D may be TRBD1 (5 bases). Sequenced sample: PBMCs. CDR3 DNA: TGTGCCAGCTCACCAATCAGGGAAGAGCAGTACTTC. It encodes CASSPIREEQYF.